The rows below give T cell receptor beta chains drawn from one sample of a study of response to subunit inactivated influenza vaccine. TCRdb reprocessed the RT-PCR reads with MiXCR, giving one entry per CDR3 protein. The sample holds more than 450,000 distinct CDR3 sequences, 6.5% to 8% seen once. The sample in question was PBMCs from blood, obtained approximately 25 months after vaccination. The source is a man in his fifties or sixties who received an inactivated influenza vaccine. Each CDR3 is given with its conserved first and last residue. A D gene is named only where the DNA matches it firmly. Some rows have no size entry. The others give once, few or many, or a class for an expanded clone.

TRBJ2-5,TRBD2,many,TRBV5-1,CASSLLAGGPQETQYF,TGCGCCAGCAGCTTATTAGCGGGGGGCCCCCAAGAGACCCAGTACTTC
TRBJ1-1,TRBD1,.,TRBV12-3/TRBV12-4,CASSRWTGFTEAFF,TGTGCCAGCAGTCGCTGGACAGGGTTTACTGAAGCTTTCTTT
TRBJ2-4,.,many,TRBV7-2,CASRGAVKNIQYF,TGTGCCAGCCGGGGGGCCGTCAAAAACATTCAGTACTTC
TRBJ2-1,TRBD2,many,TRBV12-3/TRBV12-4,CASSPSRGGRNEQFF,TGTGCCAGCAGTCCCTCGCGGGGGGGCAGGAATGAGCAGTTCTTC
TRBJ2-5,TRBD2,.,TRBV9,CASGAGGFVETQYF,TGTGCCAGCGGGGCGGGGGGTTTTGTGGAGACCCAGTACTTC
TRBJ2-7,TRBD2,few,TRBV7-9,CASSPLLAGETEQYF,TGTGCCAGCAGCCCGCTCCTAGCGGGAGAAACCGAGCAGTACTTC
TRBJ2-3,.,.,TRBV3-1,CASSQGPGVTIDTQYF,TGTGCCAGCAGCCAAGGACCGGGGGTGACGATAGATACGCAGTATTTT
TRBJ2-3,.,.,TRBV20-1,CSARDERGSTDTQYF,TGCAGTGCTAGAGATGAACGGGGTTCCACAGATACGCAGTATTTT
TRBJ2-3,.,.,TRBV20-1,CSARDKLATDTQYF,TGCAGTGCTAGAGATAAACTAGCCACAGATACGCAGTATTTT
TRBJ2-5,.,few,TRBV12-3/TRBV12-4,CASRISTPQETQYF,TGTGCCAGCAGGATTAGTACCCCTCAAGAGACCCAGTACTTC
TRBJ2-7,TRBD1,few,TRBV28,CASSLSSGQGYEQYF,TGTGCCAGCAGTTTATCTTCGGGACAGGGCTACGAGCAGTACTTC
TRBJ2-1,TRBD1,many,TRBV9,CASSERDWTGKNNEQFF,TGTGCCAGCAGCGAGAGGGATTGGACAGGGAAAAACAATGAGCAGTTCTTC
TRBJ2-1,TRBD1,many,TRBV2,CASSESGGQGYNEQFF,TGTGCCAGCAGTGAAAGTGGGGGACAGGGGTACAATGAGCAGTTCTTC
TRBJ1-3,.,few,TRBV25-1,CASSDGPGRNSGNTIYF,TGTGCCAGCAGTGACGGCCCGGGACGGAACTCTGGAAACACCATATATTTT
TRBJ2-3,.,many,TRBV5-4,CASSLVGASTDTQYF,TGTGCCAGCAGCTTGGTTGGGGCTAGCACAGATACGCAGTATTTT
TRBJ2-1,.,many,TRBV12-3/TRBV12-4,CASSLARRGGEQFF,TGTGCCAGCAGTTTAGCGCGTCGGGGAGGCGAGCAGTTCTTC
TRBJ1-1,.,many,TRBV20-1,CSARETPNTEAFF,TGCAGTGCTAGAGAAACCCCAAACACTGAAGCTTTCTTT
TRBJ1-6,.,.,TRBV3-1,CASSPEQQNSPLHF,TGTGCCAGCAGCCCGGAACAGCAGAATTCACCCCTCCACTTT
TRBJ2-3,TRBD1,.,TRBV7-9,CASSPQGASADTQYF,TGTGCCAGCAGCCCCCAGGGGGCTAGTGCAGATACGCAGTATTTT
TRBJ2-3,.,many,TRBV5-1,CASSWRGEKADTQYF,TGCGCCAGCAGCTGGAGGGGAGAGAAGGCAGATACGCAGTATTTT
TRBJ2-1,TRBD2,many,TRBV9,CASSVLAGGNEQFF,TGTGCCAGCAGCGTCCTAGCGGGAGGGAATGAGCAGTTCTTC
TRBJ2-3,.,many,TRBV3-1,CASSQARSTDTQYF,TGTGCCAGCAGCCAAGCACGCAGCACAGATACGCAGTATTTT
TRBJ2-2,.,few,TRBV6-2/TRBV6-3,CASSYSVTGELFF,TGTGCCAGCAGTTACTCCGTGACTGGGGAGCTGTTTTTT
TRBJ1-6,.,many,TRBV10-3,CAISTTFNSYNSPLHF,TGTGCCATCAGTACGACCTTTAACTCCTATAATTCACCCCTCCACTTT
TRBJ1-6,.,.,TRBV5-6,CASSRVPNSPLHF,TGTGCCAGCAGCCGGGTGCCTAATTCACCCCTCCACTTT
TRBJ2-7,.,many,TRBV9,CASSVDGNSYYEQYF,TGTGCCAGCAGCGTAGACGGGAACTCCTACTACGAGCAGTACTTC
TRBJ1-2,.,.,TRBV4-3,CASSQERNYGYTF,TGCGCCAGCAGCCAAGAGAGAAACTATGGCTACACCTTC
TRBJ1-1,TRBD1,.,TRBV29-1,CSVEPGGRTEAFF,TGCAGCGTTGAACCAGGGGGCAGGACTGAAGCTTTCTTT
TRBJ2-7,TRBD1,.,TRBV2,CASTRTGAPYEQYF,TGTGCCAGCACCCGGACAGGGGCCCCCTACGAGCAGTACTTC
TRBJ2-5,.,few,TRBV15,CATSSSGLPLQETQYF,TGTGCCACCAGCAGCTCGGGACTTCCACTGCAAGAGACCCAGTACTTC
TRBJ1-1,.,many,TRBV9,CASSVERGTEAFF,TGTGCCAGCAGCGTAGAGAGAGGCACTGAAGCTTTCTTT
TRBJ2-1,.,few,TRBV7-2,CASSLDARANEQFF,TGTGCCAGCAGCTTGGATGCCAGGGCCAATGAGCAGTTCTTC
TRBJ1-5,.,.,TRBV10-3,CAISESGGNQPQHF,TGTGCCATCAGTGAGTCTGGGGGAAATCAGCCCCAGCATTTT
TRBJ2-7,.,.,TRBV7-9,CASSLWPPRGEQYEQYF,TGTGCCAGCAGCTTATGGCCCCCCAGAGGCGAGCAGTACGAGCAGTACTTC
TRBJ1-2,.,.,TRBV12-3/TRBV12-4,CASSLAGTSGGYTF,TGTGCCAGCAGTTTAGCGGGTACCTCGGGAGGCTACACCTTC
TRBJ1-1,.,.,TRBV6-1,CASSDRPGGATEAFF,TGTGCCAGCAGCGACAGACCGGGCGGGGCCACTGAAGCTTTCTTT
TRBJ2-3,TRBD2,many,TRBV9,CASSVWASGGPKDTQYF,TGTGCCAGCAGCGTATGGGCTAGCGGGGGCCCCAAGGATACGCAGTATTTT
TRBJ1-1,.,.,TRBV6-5,CASSYSAGMDTEAFF,TGTGCCAGCAGTTACTCGGCAGGGATGGACACTGAAGCTTTCTTT
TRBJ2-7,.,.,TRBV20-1,CSATPGPPYEQYF,TGCAGTGCTACGCCGGGACCACCCTACGAGCAGTACTTC
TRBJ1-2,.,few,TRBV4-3,CASSQDSGIAGYTF,TGCGCCAGCAGCCAAGATTCGGGGATCGCTGGCTACACCTTC
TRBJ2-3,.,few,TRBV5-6,CASSFRQGLDTQYF,TGTGCCAGCAGCTTTCGGCAGGGATTAGATACGCAGTATTTT